This T cell receptor (beta chain) was found in a study of shared clonotypes between healthy human individuals. CDR3 length: 13 amino acids. Germline V gene lookup returns CDR1 SNHLY and CDR2 FYNNEI. Trimming removed 7 bases from V and 3 bases from J; junction bases left unmatched: 5. The table came from immunoSEQ multiplex PCR; TCRdb's copy has only in-frame clones and leaves some out. The sample lists millions of clones; 85% to 95% were seen once. It was CD45RO-negative cells, positively selected for CCR7, that made up naive CD8 cells, with terminally differentiated effector memory CD45RA+ cells excluded.

Sequencing was done on a sample of naive CD8+ T cells from PBMCs. This TCR was sampled from a man aged 18 to 35 in good health. Some clones in this sample may be carry-over from other donors' samples. The chain couples TRBV2 to TRBJ2-7, with TRBD1 identical over 8 bases. The CDR3 bases are TGTGCCAGCAAAGTGACAGGGGACTACGAGCAGTACTTC. Its protein is CASKVTGDYEQYF.